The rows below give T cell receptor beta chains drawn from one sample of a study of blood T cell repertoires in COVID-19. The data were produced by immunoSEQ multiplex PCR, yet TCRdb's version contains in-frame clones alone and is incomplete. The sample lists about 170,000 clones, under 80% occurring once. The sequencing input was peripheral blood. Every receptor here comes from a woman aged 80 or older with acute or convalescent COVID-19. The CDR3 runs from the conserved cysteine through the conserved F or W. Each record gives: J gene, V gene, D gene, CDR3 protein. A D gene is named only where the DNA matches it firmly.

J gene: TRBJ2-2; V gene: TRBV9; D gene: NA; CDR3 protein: CASSPWRGRGTGELFF
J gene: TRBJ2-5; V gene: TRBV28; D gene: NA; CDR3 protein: CASSLWTGSQETQYF
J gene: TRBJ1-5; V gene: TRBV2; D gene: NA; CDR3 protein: CASSVQGINQPQHF
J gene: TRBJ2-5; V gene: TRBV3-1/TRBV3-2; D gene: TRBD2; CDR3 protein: CASSQDLREEETQYF
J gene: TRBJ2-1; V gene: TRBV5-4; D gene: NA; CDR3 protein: CASSLTGTVDNEQFF
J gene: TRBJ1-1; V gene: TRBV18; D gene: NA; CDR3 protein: CASSEADGLNTEAFF
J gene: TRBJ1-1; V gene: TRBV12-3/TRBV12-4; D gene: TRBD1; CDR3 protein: CASSPLGQVEAFF
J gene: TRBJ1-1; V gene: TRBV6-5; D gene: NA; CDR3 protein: CASEKNTEAFF
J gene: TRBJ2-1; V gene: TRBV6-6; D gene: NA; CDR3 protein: CASSYSGGGPRGEQFF
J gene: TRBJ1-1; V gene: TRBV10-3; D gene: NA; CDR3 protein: CAISESKTGEAFF
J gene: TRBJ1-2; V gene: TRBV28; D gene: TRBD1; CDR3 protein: CASTTYARTGVNYGYTF
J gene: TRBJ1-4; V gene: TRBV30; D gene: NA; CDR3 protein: CAWDPGMGNEKLFF
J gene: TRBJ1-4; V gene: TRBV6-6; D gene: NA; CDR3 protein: CASSPRTATKHNEKLFF
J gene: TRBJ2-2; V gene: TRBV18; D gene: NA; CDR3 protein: CASSPAVQGELFF
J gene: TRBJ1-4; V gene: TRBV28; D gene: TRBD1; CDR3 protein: CASSLYLGPPDRVKLFF
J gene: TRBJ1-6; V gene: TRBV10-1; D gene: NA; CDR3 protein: CASSELQYSPLHF
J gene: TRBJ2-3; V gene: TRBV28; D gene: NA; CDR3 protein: CASSPGDPDTQYF
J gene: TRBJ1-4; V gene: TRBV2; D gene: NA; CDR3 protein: CASSPAGAGEKLFF
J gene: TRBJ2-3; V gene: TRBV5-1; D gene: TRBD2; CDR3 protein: CASKVGGLAVGPSTDTQYF
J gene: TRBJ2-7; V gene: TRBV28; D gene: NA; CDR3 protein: CASQVLSSYEQYF
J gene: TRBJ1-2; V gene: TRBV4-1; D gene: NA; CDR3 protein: CASSQSRTRGHGYTF
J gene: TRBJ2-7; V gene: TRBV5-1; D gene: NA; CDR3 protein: CASSLWGEAYEQYF
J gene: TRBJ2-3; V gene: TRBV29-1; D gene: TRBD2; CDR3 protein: CSGGGTNTDTQYF
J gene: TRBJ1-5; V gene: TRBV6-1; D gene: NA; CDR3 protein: CASSDLDAGGSNQPQHF
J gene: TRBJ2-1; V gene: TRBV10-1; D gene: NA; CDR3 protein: CASSEYSTEQFF
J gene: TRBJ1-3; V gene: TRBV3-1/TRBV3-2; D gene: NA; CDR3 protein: CASSQDSALRDSGNTIYF
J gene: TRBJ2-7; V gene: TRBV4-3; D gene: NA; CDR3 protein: CASSQDGGWEQYF
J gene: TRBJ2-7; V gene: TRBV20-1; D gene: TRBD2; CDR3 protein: CSASSLGLAGNPYEQYF
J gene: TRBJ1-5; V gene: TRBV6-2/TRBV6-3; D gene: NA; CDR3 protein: CASSYGQRISNQPQHF
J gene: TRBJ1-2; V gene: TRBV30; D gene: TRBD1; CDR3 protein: CAWSVFRTGGYGYTF
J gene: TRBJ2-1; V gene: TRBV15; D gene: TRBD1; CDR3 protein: CATDRGGSYNEQFF
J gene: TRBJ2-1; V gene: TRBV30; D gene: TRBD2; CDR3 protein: CAWSAIAGGYNEQFF
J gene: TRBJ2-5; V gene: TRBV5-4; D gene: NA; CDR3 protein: CASSLVSGVETQYF